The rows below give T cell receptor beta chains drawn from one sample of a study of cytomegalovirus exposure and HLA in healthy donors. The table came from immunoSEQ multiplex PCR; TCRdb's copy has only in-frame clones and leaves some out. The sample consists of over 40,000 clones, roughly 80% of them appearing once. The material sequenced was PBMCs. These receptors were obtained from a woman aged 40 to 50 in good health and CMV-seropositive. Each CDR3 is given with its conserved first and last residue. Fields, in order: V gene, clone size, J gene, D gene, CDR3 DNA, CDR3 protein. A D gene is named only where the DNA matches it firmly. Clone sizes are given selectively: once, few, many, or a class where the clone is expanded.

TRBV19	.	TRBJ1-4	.	TGTGCCAGTAGGAGCCACAGGGACGGAAGTGAAAAACTGTTTTTT	CASRSHRDGSEKLFF
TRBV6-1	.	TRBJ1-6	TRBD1	TGTGCCAGCAGTGAGACAGGGGTTCATTCACCCCTCCACTTT	CASSETGVHSPLHF
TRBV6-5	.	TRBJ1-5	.	TGTGCCAGCAGACCAGTCGGGGATTGGAATCAGCCCCAGCATTTT	CASRPVGDWNQPQHF
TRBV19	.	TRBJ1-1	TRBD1	TGTGCCAGTAGTTCTACAGGGGGTAACACTGAAGCTTTCTTT	CASSSTGGNTEAFF
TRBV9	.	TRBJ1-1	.	TGTGCCAGCAGCCCGTTAAGGGGCCGGGAGAATGAAGCTTTCTTT	CASSPLRGRENEAFF
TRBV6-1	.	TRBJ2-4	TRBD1	TGTGCCAGCAGTGAAGCGACCGTCCCGGGGACAGGGGGTCCCAAAAACATTCAGTACTTC	CASSEATVPGTGGPKNIQYF
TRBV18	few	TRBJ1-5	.	TGTGCCAGCTCACCCTCCGCAGTTTCGGGACAGCCCCAGCATTTT	CASSPSAVSGQPQHF
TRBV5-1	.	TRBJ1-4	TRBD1	TGCGCCAGCAGCTTGGGGGACAGGGGATTTAATGAAAAACTGTTTTTT	CASSLGDRGFNEKLFF
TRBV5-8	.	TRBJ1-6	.	TGTGCCAGCAGCTTGGGCGAATCCCCAACCCTCCACTTT	CASSLGESPTLHF
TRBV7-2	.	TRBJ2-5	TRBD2	TGTGCCAGCAGCCCTCGGGGGGGTTCGGTGACCCAGTACTTC	CASSPRGGSVTQYF